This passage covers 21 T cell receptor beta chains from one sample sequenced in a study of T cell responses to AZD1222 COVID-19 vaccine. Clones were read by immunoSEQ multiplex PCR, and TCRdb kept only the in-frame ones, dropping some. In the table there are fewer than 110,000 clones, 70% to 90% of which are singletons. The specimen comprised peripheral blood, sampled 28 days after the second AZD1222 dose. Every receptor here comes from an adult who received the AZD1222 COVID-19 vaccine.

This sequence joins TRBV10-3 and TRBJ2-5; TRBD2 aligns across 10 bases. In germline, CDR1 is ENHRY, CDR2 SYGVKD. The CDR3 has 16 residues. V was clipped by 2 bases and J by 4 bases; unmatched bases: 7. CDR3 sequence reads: CAISERLAGERETQYF. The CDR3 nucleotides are TGTGCCATCAGTGAGCGGCTAGCGGGAGAACGAGAGACCCAGTACTTC.

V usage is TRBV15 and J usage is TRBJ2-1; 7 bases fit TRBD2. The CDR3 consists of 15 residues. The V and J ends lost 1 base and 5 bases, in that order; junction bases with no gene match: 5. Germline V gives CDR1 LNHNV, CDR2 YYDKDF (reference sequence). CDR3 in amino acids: CATSRAASGNNEQFF. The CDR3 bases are TGTGCCACCAGCAGAGCAGCTAGCGGAAACAATGAGCAGTTCTTC.

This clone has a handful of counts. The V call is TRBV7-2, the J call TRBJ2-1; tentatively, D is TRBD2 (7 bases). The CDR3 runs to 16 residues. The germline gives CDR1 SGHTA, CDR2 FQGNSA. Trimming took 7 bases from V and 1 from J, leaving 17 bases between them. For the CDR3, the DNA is TGTGCCAGCAACACGGGGGGCGTAAGGTCCTACAATGAGCAGTTCTTC. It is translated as CASNTGGVRSYNEQFF. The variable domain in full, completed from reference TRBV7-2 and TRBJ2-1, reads GAGVSQSPSNKVTEKGKDVELRCDPISGHTALYWYRQSLGQGLEFLIYFQGNSAPDKSGLPSDRFSAERTGGSVSTLTIQRTQQEDSAVYLCASNTGGVRSYNEQFFGPGTRLTVL.

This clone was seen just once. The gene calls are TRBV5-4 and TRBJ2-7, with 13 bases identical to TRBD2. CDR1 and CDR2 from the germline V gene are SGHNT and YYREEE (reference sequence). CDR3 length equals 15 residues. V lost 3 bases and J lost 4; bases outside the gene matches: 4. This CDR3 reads CASSYRTSGGYEQYF. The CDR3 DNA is TGTGCCAGCAGCTATCGGACTAGCGGGGGTTACGAGCAGTACTTC.

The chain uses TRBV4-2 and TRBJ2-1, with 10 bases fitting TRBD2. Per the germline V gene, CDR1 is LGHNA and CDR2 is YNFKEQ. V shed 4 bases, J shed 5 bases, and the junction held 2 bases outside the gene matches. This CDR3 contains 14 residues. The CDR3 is CASSPSGGNNEQFF. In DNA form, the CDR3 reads TGTGCCAGCAGCCCTAGCGGGGGAAACAATGAGCAGTTCTTC.

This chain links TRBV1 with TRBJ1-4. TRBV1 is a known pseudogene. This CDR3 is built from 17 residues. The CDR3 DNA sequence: TGCACCAGCAGCCTCGACCTAAATTCCGGGGGTTGTGAAAAACTGTTTTTT. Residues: CTSSLDLNSGGCEKLFF.

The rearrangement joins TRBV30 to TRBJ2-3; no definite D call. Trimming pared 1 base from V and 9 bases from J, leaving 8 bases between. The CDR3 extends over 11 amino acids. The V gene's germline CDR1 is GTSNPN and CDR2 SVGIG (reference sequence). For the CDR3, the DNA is TGTGCCTGGAGTGAGGGTCCCACGCAGTATTTT. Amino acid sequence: CAWSEGPTQYF. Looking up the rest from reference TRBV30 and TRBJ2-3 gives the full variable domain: SQTIHQWPATLVQPVGSPLSLECTVEGTSNPNLYWYRQAAGRGLQLLFYSVGIGQISSEVPQNLSASRPQDRQFILSSKKLLLSDSGFYLCAWSEGPTQYFGPGTRLTVL.

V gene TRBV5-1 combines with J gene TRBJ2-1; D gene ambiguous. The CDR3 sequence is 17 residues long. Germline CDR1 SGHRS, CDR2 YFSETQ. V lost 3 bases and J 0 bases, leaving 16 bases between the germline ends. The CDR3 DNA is TGCGCCAGCAGCTATACCCTTTCGGAGAGCTCCTACAATGAGCAGTTCTTC. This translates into CASSYTLSESSYNEQFF. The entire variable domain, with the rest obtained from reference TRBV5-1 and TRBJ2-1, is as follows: KAGVTQTPRYLIKTRGQQVTLSCSPISGHRSVSWYQQTPGQGLQFLFEYFSETQRNKGNFPGRFSGRQFSNSRSEMNVSTLELGDSALYLCASSYTLSESSYNEQFFGPGTRLTVL.

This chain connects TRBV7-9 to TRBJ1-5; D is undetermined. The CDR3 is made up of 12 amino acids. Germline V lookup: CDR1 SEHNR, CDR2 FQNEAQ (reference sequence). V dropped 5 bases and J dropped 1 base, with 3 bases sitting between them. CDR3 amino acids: CASSGSNQPQHF. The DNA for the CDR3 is TGTGCCAGCAGCGGAAGCAATCAGCCCCAGCATTTT.

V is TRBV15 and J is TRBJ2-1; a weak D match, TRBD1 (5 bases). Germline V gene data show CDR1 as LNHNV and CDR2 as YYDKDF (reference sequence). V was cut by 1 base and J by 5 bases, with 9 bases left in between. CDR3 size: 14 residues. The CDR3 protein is CATSRAAGNNEQFF. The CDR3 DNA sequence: TGTGCCACCAGCAGAGCCGCAGGGAACAATGAGCAGTTCTTC. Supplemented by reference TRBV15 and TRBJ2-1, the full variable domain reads DAMVIQNPRYQVTQFGKPVTLSCSQTLNHNVMYWYQQKSSQAPKLLFHYYDKDFNNEADTPDNFQSRRPNTSFCFLDIRSPGLGDTAMYLCATSRAAGNNEQFFGPGTRLTVL.

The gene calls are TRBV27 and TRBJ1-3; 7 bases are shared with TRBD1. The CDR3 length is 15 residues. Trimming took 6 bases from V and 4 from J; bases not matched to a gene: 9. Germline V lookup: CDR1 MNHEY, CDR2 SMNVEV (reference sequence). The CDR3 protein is CASSLNRGTGNTIYF. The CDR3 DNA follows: TGTGCCAGCAGCCTAAACAGGGGAACGGGAAACACCATATATTTT.

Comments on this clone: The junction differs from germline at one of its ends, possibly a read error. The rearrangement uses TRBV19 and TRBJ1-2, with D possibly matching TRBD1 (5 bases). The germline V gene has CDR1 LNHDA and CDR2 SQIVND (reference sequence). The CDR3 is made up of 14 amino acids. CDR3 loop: CASSIDSFVVGYTF. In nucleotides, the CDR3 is TGTGCCAGTAGCATAGACAGTTTTGTTGTGGGCTACACCTTC. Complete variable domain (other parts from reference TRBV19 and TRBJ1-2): DGGITQSPKYLFRKEGQNVTLSCEQNLNHDAMYWYRQDPGQGLRLIYYSQIVNDFQKGDIAEGYSVSREKKESFPLTVTSAQKNPTAFYLCASSIDSFVVGYTFGSGTRLTVV.

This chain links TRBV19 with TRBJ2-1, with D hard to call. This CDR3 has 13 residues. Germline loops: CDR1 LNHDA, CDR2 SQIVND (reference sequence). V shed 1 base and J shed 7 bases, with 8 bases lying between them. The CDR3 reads CASSIGGWNEQFF. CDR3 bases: TGTGCCAGTAGTATAGGGGGTTGGAATGAGCAGTTCTTC.

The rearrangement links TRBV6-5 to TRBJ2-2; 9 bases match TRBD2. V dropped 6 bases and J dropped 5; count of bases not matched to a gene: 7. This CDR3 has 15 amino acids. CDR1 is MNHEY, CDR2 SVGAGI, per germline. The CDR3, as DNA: TGTGCCAGCAGGGGAGCGGGAGGAGGAACCGGGGAGCTGTTTTTT. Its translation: CASRGAGGGTGELFF.

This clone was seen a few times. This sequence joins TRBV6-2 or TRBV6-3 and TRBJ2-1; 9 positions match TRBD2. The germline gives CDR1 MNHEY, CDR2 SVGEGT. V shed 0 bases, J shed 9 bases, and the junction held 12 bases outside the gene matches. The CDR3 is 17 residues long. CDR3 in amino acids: CASSYSGLAPIRGEQFF. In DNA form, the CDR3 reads TGTGCCAGCAGTTACTCGGGACTAGCTCCTATCCGTGGTGAGCAGTTCTTC.

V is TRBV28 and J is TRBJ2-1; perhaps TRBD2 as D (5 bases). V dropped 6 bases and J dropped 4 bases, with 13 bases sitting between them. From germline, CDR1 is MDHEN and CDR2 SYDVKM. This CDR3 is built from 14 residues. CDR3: CASSTLRAYNEQFF. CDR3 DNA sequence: TGTGCCAGCAGCACCCTGCGGGCGTACAATGAGCAGTTCTTC.

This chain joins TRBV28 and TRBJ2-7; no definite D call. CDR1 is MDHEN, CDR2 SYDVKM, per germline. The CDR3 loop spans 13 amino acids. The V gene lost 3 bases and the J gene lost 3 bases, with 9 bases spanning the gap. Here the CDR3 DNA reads TGTGCCAGCAGTTTCCGGGTAAACTACGAGCAGTACTTC. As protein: CASSFRVNYEQYF.

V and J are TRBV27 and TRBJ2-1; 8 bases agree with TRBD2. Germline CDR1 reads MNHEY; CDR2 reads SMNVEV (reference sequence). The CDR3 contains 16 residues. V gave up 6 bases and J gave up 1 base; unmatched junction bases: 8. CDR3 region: CASSHPGLGSYNEQFF. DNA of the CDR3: TGTGCCAGCAGCCATCCGGGACTAGGATCCTACAATGAGCAGTTCTTC.

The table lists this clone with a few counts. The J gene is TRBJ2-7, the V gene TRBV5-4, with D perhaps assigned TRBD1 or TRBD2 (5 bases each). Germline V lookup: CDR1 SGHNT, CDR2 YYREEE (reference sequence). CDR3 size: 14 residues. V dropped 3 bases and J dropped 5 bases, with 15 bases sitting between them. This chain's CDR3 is CASSSGTYGHEQYF. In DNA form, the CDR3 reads TGTGCCAGCAGCTCCGGGACGTATGGCCACGAGCAGTACTTC.

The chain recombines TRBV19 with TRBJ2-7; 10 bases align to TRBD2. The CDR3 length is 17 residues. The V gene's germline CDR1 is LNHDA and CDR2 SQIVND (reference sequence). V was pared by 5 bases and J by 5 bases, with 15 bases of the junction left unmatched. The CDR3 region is CASSGHSLAGGINEQYF. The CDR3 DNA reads TGTGCCAGTAGTGGACACAGTTTAGCGGGAGGAATCAACGAGCAGTACTTC.

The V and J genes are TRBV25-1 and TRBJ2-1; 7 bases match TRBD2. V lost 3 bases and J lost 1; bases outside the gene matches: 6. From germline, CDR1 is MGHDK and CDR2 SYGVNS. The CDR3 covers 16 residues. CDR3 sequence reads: CASSDRAGVSYNEQFF. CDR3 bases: TGTGCCAGCAGTGATCGGGCGGGGGTTTCCTACAATGAGCAGTTCTTC.